One and the same sample provided the 24 T cell receptor beta chains below, sequenced in a study of stem cell transplantation in POMP-related autoinflammatory disease. Method: immunoSEQ multiplex PCR; TCRdb's copy keeps in-frame clones and lacks some. The sample has under 9,500 clones; 88% are singletons. This material consisted of CD8+ T cells from PBMCs, taken after stem cell transplantation. These receptors all stem from a human patient with POMP-related autoinflammation and immune dysregulation (PRAID). Some of the T cells might come from the graft donor.

This clone was seen a few times. The V call is TRBV7-6, the J call TRBJ2-5; possible D gene TRBD1, 5 bases. Germline V lookup: CDR1 SGHVS, CDR2 FNYEAQ. This CDR3 spans 15 amino acids. Deletions cut 2 bases from V and 5 bases from J, with 15 bases between. The CDR3 coding sequence is TGTGCCAGCAGCTTATTAGGCAGGGATTTTGAGACCCAGTACTTC. Translation: CASSLLGRDFETQYF.

This chain links TRBV24-1 with TRBJ2-3, with TRBD2 matching over 14 bases. V lost 2 bases and J lost 4; bases outside the gene matches: 4. Germline CDR1 KGHDR, CDR2 SFDVKD. The CDR3 has 17 amino acids. CDR3 bases: TGTGCCACCAGTGATTCTGGGGGACTAGCGGGGGCAGATACGCAGTATTTT. This encodes CATSDSGGLAGADTQYF.

The chain uses TRBV28 and TRBJ2-7; D may match TRBD1 or TRBD2 (7 bases each). Germline loops: CDR1 MDHEN, CDR2 SYDVKM. Between the trimmed V and J ends, which lost 4 bases and 4 bases, there was a span of 14 bases. This CDR3 spans 14 amino acids. DNA for the CDR3: TGTGCCAGCAGTTCGACAGGGAGGGTTTACGAGCAGTACGTC. It is translated as CASSSTGRVYEQYV.

V is TRBV18 and J is TRBJ2-7; 8 nucleotides agree with TRBD1. This CDR3 spans 16 amino acids. J lost 1 base, V lost 3 bases, and 8 bases had no gene match. The V gene's germline CDR1 is KGHSH and CDR2 LQKENI. In DNA form, the CDR3 reads TGTGCCAGCTCACCCCTCCCGGACAGGGAATCCTACGAGCAGTACGTC. Its protein product is CASSPLPDRESYEQYV.

This clone was seen just once. The V call is TRBV4-1, the J call TRBJ1-1; TRBD1 is a possible D gene (5 bases). This CDR3 has 15 residues. Trimming left V 4 bases short and J 0 bases short, with 12 bases between. Germline V gene lookup returns CDR1 MGHRA and CDR2 YSYEKL. CDR3 amino acids: CASSLGQYMNTEAFF. CDR3 DNA sequence: TGCGCCAGCAGCCTGGGGCAGTACATGAACACTGAAGCTTTCTTT.

The chain has TRBV27 and TRBJ2-3; 13 bases map to TRBD2. CDR3 length: 16 amino acids. Germline V CDR1 and CDR2: MNHEY, SMNVEV (reference sequence). J was trimmed by 4 bases and V by 5 bases; bases with no gene match: 6. The CDR3 sequence is CASSILLAGGADTQYF. CDR3 coding DNA: TGTGCCAGCAGTATTCTACTAGCGGGGGGGGCAGATACGCAGTATTTT.

Only a few counts were recorded for this clone. The rearrangement uses TRBV30 and TRBJ1-1; D gene ambiguous. CDR3 length equals 14 residues. V was clipped by 3 bases and J by 0 bases, with 11 bases between them. Germline CDR1 GTSNPN, CDR2 SVGIG (reference sequence). The CDR3 bases are TGTGCCTGGAGCCGAGGACGGATGAACACTGAAGCTTTCTTT. Translating it yields CAWSRGRMNTEAFF.

In DNA, the CDR3 is TGTGCCAGCAGCTTAGTTCCGGGACCTAGCGGGAGCCGGACAGATACGCAGTATTTT. It translates to CASSLVPGPSGSRTDTQYF. The gene calls are TRBV11-2 and TRBJ2-3; TRBD2 matches 10 bases. The junction had 13 bases not matched to a gene; V was cut back by 1 base and J by 3 bases. CDR3 size: 19 residues. CDR1 is SGHAT, CDR2 FQNNGV, per germline.

The chain links TRBV6-1 to TRBJ1-5, with a possible D match to TRBD1 (5 bases). The CDR3 contains 17 residues. Trimming cost V 1 base and J 8 bases, with 21 bases left between them. The germline V gene encodes CDR1 MNHNS and CDR2 SASEGT. CDR3 coding DNA: TGTGCCAGCAGTGAAGGAGGGGAACAGTTTCCGGGGGAGCCCCAGCATTTT. Amino acids: CASSEGGEQFPGEPQHF.

The CDR3 DNA follows: TGCGCCAGCAGCCATTCGCGGGCTACAGATACGCAGTATTTT. Its translation is CASSHSRATDTQYF. The rearrangement joins TRBV4-1 to TRBJ2-3, with D maybe TRBD2 (5 bases). CDR1 MGHRA and CDR2 YSYEKL come from the germline V gene. The V end lost 3 bases, the J end lost 3 bases, and 10 bases lay between the germline ends. The CDR3 extends over 14 amino acids.

This sequence joins TRBV28 and TRBJ1-2, with TRBD1 matching over 7 bases. This CDR3 is 14 amino acids long. V dropped 7 bases and J dropped 2; count of bases not matched to a gene: 7. The V gene's germline CDR1 is MDHEN and CDR2 SYDVKM. Written as DNA, the CDR3 is TGTGCCAGCATCGAGACAGGGCCAAACTATGGCTACACCTTC. Its protein is CASIETGPNYGYTF.

This chain joins TRBV19 and TRBJ1-1, with D uncertain. The CDR3 contains 15 residues. CDR1 and CDR2 (germline): LNHDA, SQIVND (reference sequence). V was pared by 4 bases and J by 5 bases, with 17 bases between. The CDR3 spells CASSNPATVWTEAFF. The CDR3 DNA reads TGTGCCAGTAGTAACCCGGCTACAGTATGGACTGAAGCTTTCTTT.

J is TRBJ2-2 and V is TRBV30, with D perhaps TRBD2 (5 bases). The ends were cut back, 3 bases at V and 5 bases at J, with 22 bases in the middle. There are 17 residues in the CDR3. The germline V gene encodes CDR1 GTSNPN and CDR2 SVGIG (reference sequence). CDR3 sequence: CAWSQTSRSRRTGELFF. CDR3 nucleotides: TGTGCCTGGAGCCAAACTAGTAGGTCAAGGAGGACCGGGGAGCTGTTTTTT.

This rearrangement joins TRBV28 to TRBJ2-2, with a weak D call TRBD2 (6 bases). Trimming removed 9 bases from V and 4 bases from J, with 18 bases in between. The CDR3 runs 15 residues. Per germline, CDR1 MDHEN and CDR2 SYDVKM. The CDR3 region has the DNA TGTGCCAGTACCTCGGGCGCGGGACCCACCGGGGAGCTGTTTTTT. This translates into CASTSGAGPTGELFF.

V usage is TRBV5-1 and J usage is TRBJ2-7, with 10 bases aligning to TRBD2. The CDR3 is 16 amino acids. Per germline, CDR1 SGHRS and CDR2 YFSETQ. The V segment lost 4 bases and the J segment 2 bases; nucleotides outside the gene matches: 9. CDR3 in amino acids: CASSAGSLAGTYEQYF. For the CDR3, the DNA is TGCGCCAGCAGCGCTGGGTCACTAGCGGGGACCTACGAGCAGTACTTC.

The chain is built from TRBV2 and TRBJ1-5; D uncertain. The CDR3 has 12 residues. Per the germline V gene, CDR1 is SNHLY and CDR2 is FYNNEI. V was shortened by 6 bases and J by 4 bases, with 7 bases between the two germline ends. CDR3 sequence: CASRQINQPQHF. For the CDR3, the DNA is TGTGCCAGCAGACAGATAAATCAGCCCCAGCATTTT.

V is TRBV9 and J is TRBJ2-1; 8 nucleotides match TRBD1. The germline V gene encodes CDR1 SGDLS and CDR2 YYNGEE. The V and J ends lost 3 bases and 8 bases, in that order; junction bases with no gene match: 7. The CDR3 consists of 14 residues. The CDR3 spells CASSARQGFYEQFF. The CDR3 nucleotides read TGTGCCAGCAGCGCCAGACAGGGGTTCTATGAGCAGTTCTTC.

The chain links TRBV6-5 to TRBJ1-4, with D perhaps TRBD1 (6 bases). Per the germline V gene, CDR1 is MNHEY and CDR2 is SVGAGI. Trimming shortened V by 2 bases and J by 8 bases, and 9 bases separated the two germline ends. This CDR3 has 13 residues. In nucleotides, the CDR3 is TGTGCCAGCAGTTACGGGGGGCGAGAAAAACTGTTTTTT. Protein product: CASSYGGREKLFF.

The gene calls are TRBV28 and TRBJ2-2, with TRBD1 identical over 11 bases. This CDR3 has 14 residues. In germline, CDR1 is MDHEN, CDR2 SYDVKM. V gave up 7 bases and J gave up 4 bases; unmatched junction bases: 2. Here the CDR3 DNA reads TGTGCCAGCAATGGACAGGGGGCCACCGGGGAGCTGTTTTTT. It translates to CASNGQGATGELFF. The whole variable domain, filled in from reference TRBV28 and TRBJ2-2, reads DVKVTQSSRYLVKRTGEKVFLECVQDMDHENMFWYRQDPGLGLRLIYFSYDVKMKEKGDIPEGYSVSREKKERFSLILESASTNQTSMYLCASNGQGATGELFFGEGSRLTVL.

This chain joins TRBV4-1 and TRBJ2-7, with D tentatively TRBD1 or TRBD2 (5 bases each). Germline V gene data show CDR1 as MGHRA and CDR2 as YSYEKL. V gave up 2 bases and J gave up 0 bases, with 14 bases separating them. CDR3 size: 16 residues. In DNA, the CDR3 is TGCGCCAGCAGCCAATCCCAGGGACCCGCCTCCTACGAGCAGTACTTC. The encoded protein is CASSQSQGPASYEQYF.

The chain couples TRBV9 to TRBJ2-7; 14 bases match TRBD2. V was pared by 3 bases and J by 5 bases, with 4 bases of the junction left unmatched. Germline lookup yields CDR1 SGDLS and CDR2 YYNGEE. This CDR3 is 15 amino acids long. The CDR3 region has the DNA TGTGCCAGCAGCGCGGGACTAGCGGGAGCTCACGAGCAGTACTTC. Translating gives CASSAGLAGAHEQYF.

Within the sample, this clone is large. The rearrangement uses TRBV7-9 and TRBJ2-4; D not certain. The CDR3 runs 13 residues. The V gene lost 0 bases and the J gene lost 3 bases, with 3 bases spanning the gap. Germline V gives CDR1 SEHNR, CDR2 FQNEAQ (reference sequence). CDR3 amino acids: CASSLADKNIQYF. The CDR3 DNA reads TGTGCCAGCAGCTTAGCCGACAAAAACATTCAGTACTTC.

This chain joins TRBV7-8 and TRBJ2-5; no definite D call. The CDR3 contains 15 residues. Trimming left V 1 base short and J 5 bases short, with 14 bases between. Per the germline V gene, CDR1 is SGHVS and CDR2 is FQNEAQ. DNA for the CDR3: TGTGCCAGCAGCTTAGGACAATCCTCTGGGGAGACCCAGTACTTC. This encodes CASSLGQSSGETQYF.

The chain links TRBV13 to TRBJ2-1, with D tentatively TRBD2 (5 bases). Germline-derived CDR1 and CDR2 are PRHDT and FYEKMQ (reference sequence). The CDR3 consists of 12 residues. V lost 8 bases and J lost 6, with 11 bases in between. The CDR3: CASSEGSNEQFF. As DNA, the CDR3 is TGTGCCAGCTCGGAAGGGAGCAATGAGCAGTTCTTC. The whole variable domain, filled in from reference TRBV13 and TRBJ2-1, reads AAGVIQSPRHLIKEKRETATLKCYPIPRHDTVYWYQQGPGQDPQFLISFYEKMQSDKGSIPDRFSAQQFSDYHSELNMSSLELGDSALYFCASSEGSNEQFFGPGTRLTVL.